This T cell receptor (beta chain) was identified in a study of blood T cells in healthy people across ages. Alongside a J-beta primer mix, a sample-barcoded 5' primer served in a second PCR lasting about 7 to 12 cycles. TCRdb re-derived calls from the 5' RACE reads in MiXCR, one entry per CDR3 protein. The data contain fewer than 2,000,000 distinct CDR3 sequences, 39% of them singletons. This CDR3 is built from 17 residues. Germline CDR1 reads MNHEY; CDR2 reads SVGEGT. V lost 5 bases to trimming and J lost 0 bases, with 14 bases between them. This clonotype was seen a handful of times. The genes are TRBV6-2 or TRBV6-3 and TRBJ2-6; D is uncertain. Sequenced: blood. The sequence came from a human donor in good health. This CDR3 is CASSRNRQSSGANVLTF. Here the CDR3 DNA reads TGTGCCAGCAGTAGAAACAGACAAAGCTCTGGGGCCAACGTCCTGACTTTC.